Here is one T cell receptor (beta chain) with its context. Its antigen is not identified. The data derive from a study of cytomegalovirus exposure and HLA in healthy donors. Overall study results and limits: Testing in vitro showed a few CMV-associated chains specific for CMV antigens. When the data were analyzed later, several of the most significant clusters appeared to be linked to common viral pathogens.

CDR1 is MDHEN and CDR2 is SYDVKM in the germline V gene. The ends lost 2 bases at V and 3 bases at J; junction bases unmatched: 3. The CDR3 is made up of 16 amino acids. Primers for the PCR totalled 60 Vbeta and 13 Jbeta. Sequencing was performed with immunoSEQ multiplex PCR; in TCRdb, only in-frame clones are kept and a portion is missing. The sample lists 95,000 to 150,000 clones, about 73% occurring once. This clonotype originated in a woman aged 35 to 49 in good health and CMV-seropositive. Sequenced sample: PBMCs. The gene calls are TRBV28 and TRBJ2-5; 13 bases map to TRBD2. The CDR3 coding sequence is TGTGCCAGCAGTTTAAGTACTAGCGGGGGGGAAGAGACCCAGTACTTC. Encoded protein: CASSLSTSGGEETQYF.